This T cell receptor (beta chain) is from a study of cytomegalovirus exposure and HLA in healthy donors. Notes on the study in general: Sequencing artifact likely explains a cluster of highly shared sequence variants. Analysis performed later showed TCR beta chains linked to HLA being more clonally expanded than equally common others. It was approximately 160 TCR beta chains that were listed as cytomegalovirus-associated. No immune exposure information besides CMV serostatus was available.

Both 60 Vbeta primers and 13 Jbeta primers went into the PCR. The assay was immunoSEQ multiplex PCR, and TCRdb's table has in-frame clones only and misses some. The sample contains some 160,000 clones, 75% to 90% of which appear only once. As concerns this clone: Its antigen is unknown.

V lost 5 bases and J 4 bases, leaving 12 bases between the germline ends. This CDR3 is 15 amino acids long. In germline, CDR1 is LNHNV, CDR2 YYDKDF (reference sequence). This receptor was obtained from a male donor in good health and CMV-seronegative. Sequencing used PBMCs. The rearrangement joins TRBV15 to TRBJ1-6, with a possible D match to TRBD1 (6 bases). DNA of the CDR3: TGTGCCACCAGCCGGGACATGCCTTATAATTCACCCCTCCACTTT. Translating gives CATSRDMPYNSPLHF.